This T cell receptor beta chain was sequenced for a study of spatial heterogeneity in lung cancer. Study background: Tumor-region TCR transcript counts correlated strongly with a T cell module score from matched bulk RNA-seq.

The time point denotes: sample taken at primary tumor resection. A total of fewer than 80 untreated early-stage non-small cell lung cancer patients served as donors. Unsorted whole RNA samples from tumor, nontumor lung or frozen PBMC were sequenced. This clonotype appeared many times. Antigen specificity is unknown. The J segment lost 4 bases and the V segment lost 6 bases, leaving 14 bases of the junction unmatched. The CDR3 is 16 residues long. CDR1 is LGHNT and CDR2 is FRNRAP in the germline V gene. Every individual TCR cDNA molecule carried its own unique molecular identifier, which allowed correction of PCR and sequencing errors. TCRdb called the 5' RACE reads again in MiXCR, with one record for every CDR3 protein. Of about 5,000 distinct CDR3 sequences listed, 7.8% are singletons. Study-level points and caveats: Tumor mutation counts were tracked by expanded intratumoral alpha and beta TCR counts.

The sequenced sample was lung tumor tissue, obtained at surgery. The chain is built from TRBV12-5 and TRBJ2-5; the match to TRBD2 covers 7 bases. The receptor was isolated from a female donor with early-stage non-small cell lung cancer. The CDR3 sequence is CASGPQMTSIPETQYF. DNA of the CDR3: TGTGCTAGTGGACCTCAAATGACTAGCATCCCAGAGACCCAGTACTTC.